The entry below gives a single T cell receptor (beta chain) sequence along with its context. This clone's antigen is unknown. There are no base qualities to consult, and no much larger clone falls within one base. One collaborating source in Seattle enrolled patients during active infection and followed them longitudinally through the course of disease. Collaborating institutions collected whole blood in K2EDTA tubes following their own protocols. For TCRbeta analysis, collaborators shipped samples as frozen whole blood, isolated PBMCs, or DNA extracted from either of those sample types. This sample stems from a study of blood T cell repertoires in COVID-19 (dated by TCRdb to between 2020 and 2021). As for the study more broadly: Samples covering the acute and convalescent phases of COVID-19 were provided by collaborators in the United States, Italy and Spain. The prospective study material was composed of cDNA or gDNA derived from T cells, B-cell-depleted T cells, or PBMCs. Subjects who had been exposed to COVID-19, were actively infected with it, or had recovered from it provided the deeply sampled blood TCRbeta repertoires that made up the dataset. The repertoires were made available in a free public database intended to serve as a resource for research on the immune response to SARS-CoV-2. Samples came from the ongoing ImmuneRACE study (first 160 participants) plus 1,254 subjects from 6 global collaborators. Nearly every sample came with metadata listing a de-identified subject ID, COVID-19 status, age in years and sex. Where HLA class I and class II types were available, the types were taken from metadata supplied by the sample provider, not from assay-based typing.

The CDR3 runs 16 residues from the cysteine to the phenylalanine. The retained sequence is limited to the CDR3, 48 bases, with the frame set at the first base. The germline V end is reduced by 4 bases and the J end by 7 bases; junction bases left unmatched: 13. The germline V gene encodes CDR1 LGHDT and CDR2 YNNKEL (reference sequence). TCRbeta CDR3 regions were amplified from genomic DNA using the immunoSEQ Assay, a bias-controlled multiplex PCR. For the original study's pipeline: Nucleated cell counts per sample were estimated from amplification of reference gene primers within the assay. Sequence reads were collapsed and filtered to measure the absolute abundance of every unique TCRbeta CDR3 rearrangement. For each sample, productive Simpson clonality was calculated as the square root of Simpson's diversity index across productive rearrangements. The table comes from immuneACCESS by way of TCRdb, which keeps in-frame sequences with V and J called. Part of the clones is missing from these tables; in studies checked, under half for an unresolved V gene and the rest for unknown reasons. V, J and clone size are those of that table, while D and trimming were read from the DNA. The sample includes some 150,000 clones, with 80% to 90% observed a single time. Jointly, the top ten make up 6.5% to 9.5% of the sample.

The paper's findings and limits, for the study overall: How much clinical and demographic metadata was included differed by source and by participant, and the metadata was provided uncurated.

The sequence was collected from an older woman with COVID-19, enrolled during active disease. Material for sequencing was peripheral blood. The sequence links TRBV3-1 (or the pseudogene TRBV3-2) to TRBJ2-1; 7 central bases correspond to TRBD2. The CDR3 has the sequence CASSPKRGGTINEQFF. The DNA reads TGTGCCAGCAGCCCAAAACGGGGAGGGACGATAAATGAGCAGTTCTTC.